This T cell receptor beta chain was recovered during a study of molecular identifiers for immune sequencing clone quantification. General study findings and limits: Sharing of a barcode by identical TCR molecules could cause highly expanded clone sizes to be underestimated.

Methods described previously were used for bulk TCR libraries, and listed TCR primers were applied. TCRdb itself ran the PCR reads through MiXCR, one entry per CDR3 protein. Of around 470,000 distinct CDR3 sequences listed, about 25% were seen once; the top ten hold approximately 0.8%. This CDR3 has 15 residues. V was clipped by 3 bases and J by 3 bases; unmatched bases: 3. The germline V gene has CDR1 LNHDA and CDR2 SQIVND (reference sequence). Turning to this clonotype: Antigen unknown.

V usage is TRBV19 and J usage is TRBJ2-4; 9 bases map to TRBD2. The sequence came from a human donor in good health. Some libraries in this study had Jurkat cell RNA spiked in. Sequencing was performed on naive CD8+ T cells from blood, with Jurkat cell RNA spiked in. The subset denotes: FACS-sorted CD8+CD4-CCR7+CD45RA+ naive T cells. Here the CDR3 reads CASSIIAGVKNIQYF. The CDR3 nucleotides read TGTGCCAGTAGTATTATAGCGGGAGTCAAAAACATTCAGTACTTC.